This T cell receptor (beta chain) is drawn from a study of CXCR3-negative and CXCR3-positive naive CD8 T cells. Findings and caveats of the study: Memory cells diverged, while naive CXCR3-positive and CXCR3-negative cells had similar TRBV-TRBJ usage.

The CDR3 runs to 14 residues. The germline gives CDR1 MDHEN, CDR2 SYDVKM. As for this clonotype: No antigen is known for it.

Via 5' RACE with UMI labels, TRB cDNA libraries were prepared. TCRdb re-called the 5' RACE reads and gives one entry per CDR3 protein, without DNA. This repertoire includes fewer than 80,000 distinct CDR3 sequences. The V and J genes are TRBV28 and TRBJ2-7; no DNA is available, so the TRBD1 call from TCRdb remains unchecked. Specimen: naive CXCR3- CD8+ T cells from blood. Subset here: CD45RO-CCR7+CD27+CD95- naive CD8+ T cells lacking CXCR3 (TNR3-). The TCR originated in a human donor in good health. Some clones in this sample may be carry-over from other donors' samples. The CDR3 spells CASSLFSGSNEQYF.